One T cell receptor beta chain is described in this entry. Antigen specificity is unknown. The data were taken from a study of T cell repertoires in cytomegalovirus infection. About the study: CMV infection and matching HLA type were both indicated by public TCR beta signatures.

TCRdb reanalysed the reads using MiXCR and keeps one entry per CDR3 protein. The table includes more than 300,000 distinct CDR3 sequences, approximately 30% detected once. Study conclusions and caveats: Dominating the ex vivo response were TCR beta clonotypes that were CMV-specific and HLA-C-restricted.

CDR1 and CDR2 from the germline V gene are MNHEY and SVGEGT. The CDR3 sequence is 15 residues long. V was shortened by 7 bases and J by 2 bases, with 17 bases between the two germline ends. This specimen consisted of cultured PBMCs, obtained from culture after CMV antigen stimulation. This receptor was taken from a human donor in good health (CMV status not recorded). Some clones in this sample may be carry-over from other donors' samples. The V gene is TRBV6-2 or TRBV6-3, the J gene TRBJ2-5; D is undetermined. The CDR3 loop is CASNQPRPRQETQYF. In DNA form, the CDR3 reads TGTGCCAGCAACCAACCCCGTCCGAGGCAAGAGACCCAGTACTTC.